These 27 T cell receptor beta chains came from one sample sequenced in a study of early T cells in non-severe SARS-CoV-2 infection. TCRdb processed the 5' RACE reads anew with MiXCR; each CDR3 protein has one entry. In the table there are tens of thousands of distinct CDR3 sequences, around 14% of which are singletons. Sequences were obtained from whole blood. These TCRs come from an adult who was a healthcare worker with PCR-confirmed SARS-CoV-2 infection or an uninfected control (not recorded which).

This clonotype was seen only a few times. The chain carries TRBV5-1 and TRBJ2-1, with unresolved D. CDR3 length: 15 residues. In germline, CDR1 is SGHRS, CDR2 YFSETQ. V was cut by 2 bases and J by 0 bases, with 9 bases left in between. In DNA, the CDR3 is TGCGCCAGCAGCTTAGGGTCCCACTCCTACAATGAGCAGTTCTTC. Its translation: CASSLGSHSYNEQFF.

The V and J genes are TRBV9 and TRBJ2-7, with no clear D. Looked up from germline, CDR1 is SGDLS and CDR2 is YYNGEE. The V and J ends lost 2 bases and 5 bases respectively, with 11 bases between them. The CDR3 runs to 13 residues. The CDR3 loop is CASSVWGTDEQYF. In DNA, the CDR3 is TGTGCCAGCAGCGTTTGGGGTACCGACGAGCAGTACTTC.

A few counts support this clonotype. This rearrangement joins TRBV7-3 to TRBJ2-6; D gene ambiguous. The CDR3 length is 15 residues. Germline V gene sequence: CDR1 SGHTA, CDR2 FQGTGA. The V and J ends lost 9 bases and 0 bases respectively, with 12 bases between them. The CDR3 sequence is CASSKGPSGANVLTF. In DNA, the CDR3 is TGTGCCAGTTCAAAAGGGCCCTCTGGGGCCAACGTCCTGACTTTC.

This clonotype has more than one count but fewer than ten. The gene calls are TRBV15 and TRBJ2-4, with a possible D match to TRBD1 (5 bases). Trimming cost V 0 bases and J 4 bases, with 10 bases left between them. The CDR3 extends over 15 amino acids. The V gene's germline CDR1 is LNHNV and CDR2 YYDKDF (reference sequence). As DNA, the CDR3 is TGTGCCACCAGCAGAGAATTGACAGCAAAAAACATTCAGTACTTC. The encoded protein is CATSRELTAKNIQYF.

The V and J genes are TRBV3-1 and TRBJ2-1, with 8 bases identical to TRBD2. The CDR3 spans 16 residues. With 0 bases clipped from V and 1 base from J, the junction kept 2 bases outside the gene matches. The germline gives CDR1 LGHDT, CDR2 YNNKEL (reference sequence). DNA for the CDR3: TGTGCCAGCAGCCAAGACGCGGGAGGTTCCTACAATGAGCAGTTCTTC. It yields the protein CASSQDAGGSYNEQFF.

The gene calls are TRBV4-3 and TRBJ1-4; tentatively, D is TRBD1 (5 bases). The germline V and J ends were trimmed by 0 bases and 7 bases, with 18 bases remaining between them. CDR1 LGHNA and CDR2 YSLEER come from the germline V gene. This CDR3 comprises 17 residues. CDR3 coding DNA: TGCGCCAGCAGCCAAGATCCTGGGACCCAAGGCGGTGAAAAACTGTTTTTT. Translating it yields CASSQDPGTQGGEKLFF.

The V gene is TRBV20-1, the J gene TRBJ2-3, with 10 bases that match TRBD2. The J segment lost 2 bases and the V segment lost 8 bases, leaving 7 bases of the junction unmatched. The CDR3 is 14 amino acids. Germline-derived CDR1 and CDR2 are DFQATT and SNEGSKA (reference sequence). The DNA for the CDR3 is TGCAGTTTTAAAGCGGGAGGGGTCACAGATACGCAGTATTTT. Amino acids: CSFKAGGVTDTQYF.

The gene calls are TRBV24-1 and TRBJ2-2, with TRBD1 identical over 7 bases. With 9 bases clipped from V and 6 bases from J, the junction kept 9 bases outside the gene matches. Germline V gene data show CDR1 as KGHDR and CDR2 as SFDVKD. The CDR3 has 14 amino acids. As DNA, the CDR3 is TGTGCCACCGCCGGGACAGTGGCTCCCGGGGAGCTGTTTTTT. This translates into CATAGTVAPGELFF.

V usage is TRBV7-9 and J usage is TRBJ1-4; D perhaps matches TRBD1 (5 bases). Germline values: CDR1 SEHNR, CDR2 FQNEAQ (reference sequence). V lost 5 bases and J 6 bases, leaving 10 bases between the germline ends. The CDR3 loop spans 13 amino acids. The CDR3 DNA is TGTGCCAGCAGCGCCGACAGTTATGAAAAACTGTTTTTT. Its translation: CASSADSYEKLFF.

The CDR3 spells CASSYGRASGDEQFF. Written as DNA, the CDR3 is TGTGCCAGCAGCTACGGGAGGGCCTCCGGTGATGAGCAGTTCTTC. V gene TRBV5-5 combines with J gene TRBJ2-1; TRBD2 aligns across 8 bases. V gave up 3 bases and J gave up 8 bases; unmatched junction bases: 10. Germline assignment: CDR1 SGHKS and CDR2 YYEKEE (reference sequence). This CDR3 contains 15 residues. Drawing the rest from reference TRBV5-5 and TRBJ2-1, the complete variable domain is DAGVTQSPTHLIKTRGQQVTLRCSPISGHKSVSWYQQVLGQGPQFIFQYYEKEERGRGNFPDRFSARQFPNYSSELNVNALLLGDSALYLCASSYGRASGDEQFFGPGTRLTVL.

The chain has TRBV7-2 and TRBJ2-3; D gene ambiguous. Germline loops: CDR1 SGHTA, CDR2 FQGNSA. V lost 5 bases to trimming and J lost 2 bases, with 14 bases between them. This CDR3 has 15 residues. The CDR3 loop reads CASSLGTGHTDTQYF. The CDR3 nucleotides read TGTGCCAGCAGCCTCGGAACTGGGCACACAGATACGCAGTATTTT.

By sample fraction, this clonotype is hyperexpanded. The chain combines TRBV28 with TRBJ2-5; D possibly corresponds to TRBD1 (6 bases). CDR1 MDHEN and CDR2 SYDVKM come from the germline V gene. The CDR3 consists of 20 residues. The ends were cut back, 1 base at V and 3 bases at J, with 27 bases in the middle. DNA of the CDR3: TGTGCCAGCAGTTTATACCCATCCCCGAGGCAGGGGCTCGGAGAAGAGACCCAGTACTTC. This encodes CASSLYPSPRQGLGEETQYF.

This clonotype showed up many times. J is TRBJ1-1 and V is TRBV6-5, with no clear D. Trimming took 1 base from V and 3 from J, leaving 6 bases between them. The germline CDR1 and CDR2 sequences are MNHEY and SVGAGI. This CDR3 has 13 residues. The CDR3 DNA is TGTGCCAGCAGTTACTTGGCAGACACTGAAGCTTTCTTT. Residues: CASSYLADTEAFF.

The V and J genes are TRBV7-2 and TRBJ2-5, with 7 positions matching TRBD1. Germline assignment: CDR1 SGHTA and CDR2 FQGNSA. CDR3 length: 13 amino acids. Trimming removed 3 bases from V and 3 bases from J; junction bases left unmatched: 1. CDR3 loop: CASSFQGEETQYF. The DNA for the CDR3 is TGTGCCAGCAGCTTCCAGGGGGAAGAGACCCAGTACTTC. Filled out from reference TRBV7-2 and TRBJ2-5, the complete variable domain reads GAGVSQSPSNKVTEKGKDVELRCDPISGHTALYWYRQSLGQGLEFLIYFQGNSAPDKSGLPSDRFSAERTGGSVSTLTIQRTQQEDSAVYLCASSFQGEETQYFGPGTRLLVL.

The sample holds a few counts of this clonotype. J is TRBJ2-3 and V is TRBV20-1; 15 bases align to TRBD2. Germline loops: CDR1 DFQATT, CDR2 SNEGSKA (reference sequence). The CDR3 covers 16 residues. V shed 5 bases and J 4 bases; nucleotides not matched to a gene: 7. CDR3 bases: TGCAGTGCTTACGGACTAGCGGGAGGGCCGGCAGATACGCAGTATTTT. Protein product: CSAYGLAGGPADTQYF.

This clonotype was observed many times. The genes are TRBV7-2 and TRBJ2-7, with 10 bases lining up with TRBD1. Germline V gives CDR1 SGHTA, CDR2 FQGNSA. The V and J ends lost 5 bases and 5 bases, in that order; junction bases with no gene match: 12. The CDR3 sequence is 16 residues long. The CDR3 DNA reads as TGTGCCAGCAGCAAACCCTTGGGACAGGGGATAAACGAGCAGTACTTC. It is translated as CASSKPLGQGINEQYF.

V usage is TRBV11-2 and J usage is TRBJ2-3; weak D call: TRBD2 (5 bases). Germline V gene lookup returns CDR1 SGHAT and CDR2 FQNNGV. This CDR3 contains 15 residues. Deletions cut 4 bases from V and 2 bases from J, with 13 bases between. CDR3 loop: CASSWTGLTTDTQYF. The CDR3 coding sequence is TGTGCCAGCAGCTGGACTGGCCTCACCACAGATACGCAGTATTTT.

This clonotype was found a few times. V usage is TRBV12-3 or TRBV12-4 and J usage is TRBJ1-1, with D tentatively TRBD1 (6 bases). Trimming stripped 5 bases from V and 0 bases from J, with 13 bases between. This CDR3 comprises 15 residues. The CDR3 DNA reads TGTGCCAGCAGTCAGCGGGACACCATGAACACTGAAGCTTTCTTT. It yields the protein CASSQRDTMNTEAFF.

This clonotype was detected many times. The V and J genes are TRBV5-1 and TRBJ2-7; the match to TRBD1 covers 10 bases. Germline CDR1 is SGHRS and CDR2 is YFSETQ. The CDR3 length is 14 residues. Unmatched junction bases numbered 7, after V lost 4 bases and J lost 6 bases. The CDR3 is CASSGTGTGAEQYF. The DNA of the CDR3 is TGCGCCAGCAGCGGCACCGGGACAGGGGCCGAGCAGTACTTC.

The V call is TRBV20-1, the J call TRBJ1-4, with D uncertain. The CDR3 loop spans 12 amino acids. From germline, CDR1 is DFQATT and CDR2 SNEGSKA (reference sequence). The ends were cut back, 4 bases at V and 7 bases at J, with 10 bases in the middle. The CDR3 loop reads CSAIVETEKLFF. CDR3 bases: TGCAGTGCTATAGTAGAAACTGAAAAACTGTTTTTT.

This clonotype came up many times. The chain joins TRBV20-1 to TRBJ2-1, with a tentative D call TRBD2 (6 bases). V was pared by 1 base and J by 10 bases, with 17 bases between. CDR3 size: 14 residues. Germline-derived CDR1 and CDR2 are DFQATT and SNEGSKA (reference sequence). CDR3 loop: CSARAGTLGEEQFF. In nucleotides, the CDR3 is TGCAGTGCTAGAGCCGGGACTCTCGGGGAGGAGCAGTTCTTC.

The chain employs TRBV2 and TRBJ2-2, with D hard to call. Germline CDR1 is SNHLY and CDR2 is FYNNEI. V was clipped by 1 base and J by 4 bases, with 7 bases between them. The CDR3 is made up of 14 amino acids. The CDR3, as DNA: TGTGCCAGCAGTGAAGTGCCGACCACCGGGGAGCTGTTTTTT. Protein sequence: CASSEVPTTGELFF.

J is TRBJ1-1 and V is TRBV28; D remains ambiguous. The CDR3 consists of 12 residues. Germline-derived CDR1 and CDR2 are MDHEN and SYDVKM. The V and J ends lost 8 bases and 7 bases respectively, with 14 bases between them. CDR3 loop: CASSPDRSEAFF. The CDR3 DNA is TGTGCCAGCTCCCCGGACCGGAGTGAAGCTTTCTTT. Variable domain in full (rest from reference TRBV28 and TRBJ1-1): DVKVTQSSRYLVKRTGEKVFLECVQDMDHENMFWYRQDPGLGLRLIYFSYDVKMKEKGDIPEGYSVSREKKERFSLILESASTNQTSMYLCASSPDRSEAFFGQGTRLTVV.

Only a few counts were recorded for this clonotype. The chain combines TRBV9 with TRBJ1-6; D is ambiguous. CDR1 SGDLS and CDR2 YYNGEE come from the germline V gene. Trimming left V 0 bases short and J 10 bases short, with 11 bases between. The length of the CDR3 is 14 residues. CDR3 DNA: TGTGCCAGCAGCGTAGAGGCCACCAGGTCACCCCTCCACTTT. This codes for CASSVEATRSPLHF.

Only a few counts were recorded for this clonotype. J is TRBJ2-1 and V is TRBV24-1; D is unclear. The CDR3 covers 12 residues. Germline V gene data show CDR1 as KGHDR and CDR2 as SFDVKD. V was shortened by 1 base and J by 7 bases, with 4 bases between the two germline ends. CDR3 amino acids: CATSDLGNEQFF. CDR3 bases: TGTGCCACCAGTGATTTAGGGAATGAGCAGTTCTTC.

The V gene is TRBV11-2, the J gene TRBJ2-1, with a possible D match to TRBD2 (6 bases). The CDR3 loop spans 15 amino acids. The germline V and J ends were trimmed by 4 bases and 1 base, with 11 bases remaining between them. Germline CDR1 SGHAT, CDR2 FQNNGV. CDR3 amino acids: CASSSVRGSYNEQFF. The CDR3 region has the DNA TGTGCCAGCAGCTCTGTTCGGGGGTCCTACAATGAGCAGTTCTTC. Complete variable domain (other parts from reference TRBV11-2 and TRBJ2-1): EAGVAQSPRYKIIEKRQSVAFWCNPISGHATLYWYQQILGQGPKLLIQFQNNGVVDDSQLPKDRFSAERLKGVDSTLKIQPAKLEDSAVYLCASSSVRGSYNEQFFGPGTRLTVL.

This clonotype was found a few times. The chain employs TRBV19 and TRBJ1-1, with no clear D. Per germline, CDR1 LNHDA and CDR2 SQIVND (reference sequence). The germline V and J ends were trimmed by 3 bases and 5 bases, with 22 bases remaining between them. The CDR3 sequence is 17 residues long. CDR3 sequence (DNA): TGTGCCAGTAGTATGCCCAGTGGGAGGAGAGGAATGACTGAAGCTTTCTTT. It is translated as CASSMPSGRRGMTEAFF.